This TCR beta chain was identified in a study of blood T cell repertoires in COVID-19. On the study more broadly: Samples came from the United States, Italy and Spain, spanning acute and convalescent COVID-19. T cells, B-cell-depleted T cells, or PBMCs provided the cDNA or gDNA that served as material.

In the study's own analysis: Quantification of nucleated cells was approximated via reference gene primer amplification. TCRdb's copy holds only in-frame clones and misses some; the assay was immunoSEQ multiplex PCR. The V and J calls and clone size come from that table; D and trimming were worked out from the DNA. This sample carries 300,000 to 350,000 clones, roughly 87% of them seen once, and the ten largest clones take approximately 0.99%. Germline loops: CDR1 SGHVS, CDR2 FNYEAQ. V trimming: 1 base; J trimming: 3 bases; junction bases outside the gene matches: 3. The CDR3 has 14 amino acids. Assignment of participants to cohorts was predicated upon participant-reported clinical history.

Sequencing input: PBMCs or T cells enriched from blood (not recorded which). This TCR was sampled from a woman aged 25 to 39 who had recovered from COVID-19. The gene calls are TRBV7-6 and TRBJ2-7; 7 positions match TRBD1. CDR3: CASSLDDRVYEQYF. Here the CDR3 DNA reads TGTGCCAGCAGCTTAGACGACAGGGTCTACGAGCAGTACTTC.